This T cell receptor beta chain was documented in a study of regulatory T cells in long-lasting Graves disease (dated by TCRdb to the early 2020s). In the study overall: Persistent Graves' disease was defined as antithyroid drug treatment for over 5 years with persistently positive TSH receptor autoantibodies. Persistent Graves' disease patients were compared with newly diagnosed Graves' disease patients by peripheral blood TCR sequencing and RNA sequencing. The study was registered as a clinical trial and conducted in China. A total of about 33 samples underwent TCR sequencing, from about 13 patients with persistent Graves' disease and 20 or so patients with newly diagnosed Graves' disease. Persistent Graves' disease patients in the clinical cohort had taken antithyroid drugs for roughly ten years on average.

Study-level results and caveats: Patients with persistent disease shared more public clonotypes (around 2,500) than newly diagnosed patients did (approximately 1,000). The authors acknowledged the small sample size as a limitation that may reduce accuracy. Preferential use of TRBV28, TRBJ1-2 and TRBJ2-5 was observed in persistent disease, whereas TRBV20-1 and TRBJ2-1 were favored in newly diagnosed disease. Only peripheral blood was studied, because thyroid tissue, the primary lesion, was inaccessible. Sequencing and analysis were restricted to the TCR beta chain. Compared with newly diagnosed patients, patients with persistent Graves' disease had lower TCR Shannon entropy and fewer highly expanded clones, which suggests clonal expansion.

Library construction relied on multiplex PCR. Sequencing used an Illumina HiSeq 4000. CDR3 regions were amplified by Arm-PCR with iRepertoire HTBI primers to construct TCR beta libraries. PCR products were gel purified before sequencing. The authors processed their data as follows. A total of 60 to 80 TRBV and 14 TRBJ segments were identified across samples and were used for gene usage analysis of CDR3 amino acid clonotypes. COPE and FqMerger were used to merge the filtered high-quality paired reads into contigs. BLAST was used to align contigs to IMGT TRBV, TRBD and TRBJ reference genes, and CDR3 was defined according to IMGT. Clonotypes above 0.1% frequency were classified as highly expanded clones. Repertoire diversity was measured by Shannon entropy, and V-J evenness by the Gini coefficient. Clonotypes shared by more than one individual were considered public. The public reads were quality trimmed at Q25 with fastp and then assembled into clones with MiXCR by TCRdb, keeping productive beta chains. Each record represents a unique CDR3 protein, reported with the most common genes and DNA among its rows. The V and J calls were not made by the authors but by TCRdb's processing. The sample table records about 470,000 distinct CDR3 sequences; about a fifth of these occur just once. Less than 9% of the sample rests with the top ten.

This clonotype was counted a few times. No antigen is known for it. The record has no base qualities; no much larger clone is one base away. This specimen's time point label, interpreted: persistent/refractory GD, antithyroid drugs over 5 years with positive TRAb. For both TCR sequencing and RNA sequencing, RNA was extracted from PBMCs using TRIzol. Graves' disease was diagnosed according to American Thyroid Association guidelines. Patients for the study were recruited at an endocrinology department in Xi'an, China. Each patient gave approximately 10 milliliters of peripheral blood, collected in an EDTA anticoagulant tube. PBMCs were isolated by Ficoll Paque Plus density gradient separation without further T cell sorting. An Agilent 2100 Bioanalyzer and agarose gel were used to check RNA quality, while a NanoDrop 2000 measured RNA concentration. Sequences MNHNS (CDR1) and SASEGT (CDR2) are obtained from the germline V gene. The CDR3 goes from the cysteine to the phenylalanine over 18 residues. Of all the DNA, just the CDR3 is kept, 54 bases in frame from base 1. Trimming leaves V shorter by 1 base and J shorter by 7 bases, with the junction holding 10 bases beyond the gene matches.

This receptor was taken from a female donor with Graves disease. The chain is encoded by TRBV6-1 joined to TRBJ2-5; a stretch of 15 junction bases matches TRBD2. Sample: peripheral blood mononuclear cells (PBMCs), taken when the disease was refractory, from a patient treated with antithyroid drugs. In nucleotides, the sequence is TGTGCCAGCAGTGAAGGAGGGACTAGCGGGAGGCCCGGGGGGACCCAGTACTTC. The encoded protein is CASSEGGTSGRPGGTQYF.